Listed below are T cell receptor beta chains from one sample, sequenced in a study of graft-versus-host responses after intestinal transplantation. Clones were read by immunoSEQ multiplex PCR, and TCRdb kept only the in-frame ones, dropping some. Altogether about 110,000 clones are present, 80% to 90% being singletons, with the ten largest covering less than 0.85%. These TCRs are of unknown antigen specificity. The source was unstimulated CD4+ T cells sorted from spleen or lymph node cells, collected before transplant. These TCRs come from a human donor who was the organ donor for an intestinal transplant. Each CDR3 is given with its conserved first and last residue. The D gene is left open where the match is weak. The size entry is marked missing in some rows and otherwise reads once, few, many or a size class.

cdr3_length,v_call,d_call,j_call,clone_size,cdr3_aa,cdr3_nt
16,TRBV5-8,TRBD2,TRBJ2-7,once,CASSLVLGTTSYEQYF,TGTGCCAGCAGCTTGGTGTTGGGGACTACTTCCTACGAGCAGTACTTC
13,TRBV6-6,NA,TRBJ2-2,NA,CASSSGTFGELFF,TGTGCCAGCAGTTCGGGCACTTTCGGGGAGCTGTTTTTT
15,TRBV7-9,TRBD1,TRBJ2-7,NA,CASSSRTGTTYEQYF,TGTGCCAGCAGCTCGAGGACAGGGACCACCTACGAGCAGTACTTC
13,TRBV5-1,NA,TRBJ2-1,NA,CASSLVPGNEQFF,TGCGCCAGCAGCTTGGTCCCCGGCAATGAGCAGTTCTTC
15,TRBV27,NA,TRBJ1-6,NA,CASGEYSGGNSPLHF,TGTGCCAGCGGGGAGTACTCAGGCGGTAATTCACCCCTCCACTTT
15,TRBV18,NA,TRBJ2-3,NA,CASSPYEGRADTQYF,TGTGCCAGCTCACCATACGAGGGTCGGGCAGATACGCAGTATTTT
16,TRBV9,NA,TRBJ2-4,NA,CASSALAGGAKNIQYF,TGTGCCAGCAGCGCCCTAGCCGGGGGAGCCAAAAACATTCAGTACTTC
12,TRBV29-1,NA,TRBJ2-7,NA,CSVARDPYEQYF,TGCAGCGTTGCCAGGGACCCCTACGAGCAGTACTTC
14,TRBV6-1,NA,TRBJ1-5,NA,CASSYSVANQPQHF,TGTGCCAGCAGTTATTCGGTAGCTAATCAGCCCCAGCATTTT
14,TRBV4-2,TRBD1,TRBJ2-5,once,CASSRGQGKETQYF,TGTGCCAGCAGCCGTGGACAGGGTAAGGAGACCCAGTACTTC
15,TRBV7-2,NA,TRBJ1-6,NA,CASSTTQGKNSPLHF,TGTGCCAGCAGCACCACGCAGGGGAAAAATTCACCCCTCCACTTT
12,TRBV11-2,TRBD1,TRBJ1-2,NA,CASTRDRGGYTF,TGTGCCAGCACCCGGGACAGGGGTGGCTACACCTTC
16,TRBV7-2,TRBD1,TRBJ1-4,NA,CASSLNRQGAGEKPFF,TGTGCCAGCAGCTTAAATAGGCAGGGGGCCGGTGAAAAACCGTTTTTT
14,TRBV27,NA,TRBJ2-3,NA,CASSFSVTTDTQYF,TGTGCCAGCAGTTTCTCGGTTACCACAGATACGCAGTATTTT
14,TRBV6-1,TRBD1,TRBJ1-1,NA,CASNKQGRSTEAFF,TGTGCCAGCAATAAACAGGGGCGGTCCACTGAAGCTTTCTTT
14,TRBV19,NA,TRBJ2-5,once,CASSPGPHLETQYF,TGTGCCAGTTCGCCGGGACCGCATTTAGAGACCCAGTACTTC
14,TRBV2,NA,TRBJ2-1,NA,CASVRESSYNEQFF,TGTGCCAGCGTTCGCGAGAGCTCCTACAATGAGCAGTTCTTC
12,TRBV9,NA,TRBJ1-6,few,CASSQYQGHLHF,TGTGCCAGCAGCCAATACCAGGGCCATCTCCACTTT
12,TRBV5-5,NA,TRBJ2-1,NA,CASSKTSNEQFF,TGTGCCAGCAGCAAGACTAGCAATGAGCAGTTCTTC
14,TRBV6-5,NA,TRBJ2-3,few,CASRGRLERDTQYF,TGTGCCAGCCGGGGTCGGCTAGAGCGAGATACGCAGTATTTT
13,TRBV19,NA,TRBJ2-7,NA,CASSRTVTYEQYF,TGTGCCAGTTCTCGGACGGTGACCTACGAGCAGTACTTC
14,TRBV5-5,NA,TRBJ1-4,few,CASSLGTTNEKLFF,TGTGCCAGCAGCCTCGGGACAACTAATGAAAAACTGTTTTTT
15,TRBV5-1,TRBD1,TRBJ2-5,NA,CASSLEGQGRETQYF,TGCGCCAGCAGCTTGGAGGGACAGGGAAGAGAGACCCAGTACTTC
15,TRBV5-1,NA,TRBJ2-5,NA,CASNTRGQRQETQYF,TGCGCCAGCAACACGAGGGGCCAGAGACAAGAGACCCAGTACTTC
15,TRBV2,NA,TRBJ1-6,NA,CASSAESSYNSPLHF,TGTGCCAGCAGTGCGGAAAGCTCCTATAATTCACCCCTCCACTTT
12,TRBV12-2,NA,TRBJ2-3,NA,CASRSPTDTQYF,TGTGCAAGTCGCTCGCCGACAGATACGCAGTATTTT